The T cell receptor beta chain described here comes from a study of shared clonotypes between healthy human individuals. The CDR3 spans 13 residues. Germline CDR1 SGHDT, CDR2 YYEEEE. V dropped 7 bases and J dropped 14 bases, with 24 bases sitting between them. Naive-designated CD8 cells lacked CD45RO, were positively enriched for CCR7, and omitted terminally differentiated effector memory CD45RA+ cells. Every one of the donors was a Caucasian adult that lived in Nashville, Tennessee. The assay was immunoSEQ multiplex PCR, and TCRdb's table has in-frame clones only and misses some. The repertoire holds about 590,000 clones, nearly 97% seen once, with less than 0.13% in the top ten.

The sequenced material came from naive CD8+ T cells sorted from blood. The sequence was obtained from a woman in her 30s in good health. The V call is TRBV5-6, the J call TRBJ1-1; TRBD1 is a possible D gene (6 bases). CDR3 protein: CASSRGGAGGKFF. Here the CDR3 DNA reads TGTGCCAGCTCCCGAGGGGGGGCCGGCGGCAAGTTCTTT.